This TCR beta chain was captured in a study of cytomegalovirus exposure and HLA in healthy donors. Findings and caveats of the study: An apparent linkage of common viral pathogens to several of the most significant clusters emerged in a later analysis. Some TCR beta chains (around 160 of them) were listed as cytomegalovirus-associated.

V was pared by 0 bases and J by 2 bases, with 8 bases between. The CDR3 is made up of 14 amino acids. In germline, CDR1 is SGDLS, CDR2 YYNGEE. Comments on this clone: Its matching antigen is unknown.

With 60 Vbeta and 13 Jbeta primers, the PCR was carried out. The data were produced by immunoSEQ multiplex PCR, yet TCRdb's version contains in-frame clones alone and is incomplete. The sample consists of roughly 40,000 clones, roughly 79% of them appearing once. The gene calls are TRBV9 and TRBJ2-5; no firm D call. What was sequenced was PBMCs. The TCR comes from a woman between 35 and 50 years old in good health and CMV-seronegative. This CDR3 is CASSVGYSQETQYF. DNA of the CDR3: TGTGCCAGCAGCGTAGGATACAGTCAAGAGACCCAGTACTTC.